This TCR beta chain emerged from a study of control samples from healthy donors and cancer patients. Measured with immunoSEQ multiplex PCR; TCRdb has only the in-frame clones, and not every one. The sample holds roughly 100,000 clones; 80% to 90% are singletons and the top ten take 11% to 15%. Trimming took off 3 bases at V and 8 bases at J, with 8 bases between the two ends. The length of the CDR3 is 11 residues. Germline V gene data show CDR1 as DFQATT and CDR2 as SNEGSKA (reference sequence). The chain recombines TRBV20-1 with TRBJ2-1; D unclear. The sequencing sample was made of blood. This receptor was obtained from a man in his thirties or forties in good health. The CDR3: CSARVEDEQFF. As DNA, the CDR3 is TGCAGTGCTAGGGTCGAGGATGAGCAGTTCTTC.